The T cell receptor beta chain under discussion was sequenced for a study of blood T cell repertoires in COVID-19. Study as a whole: Both acute and convalescent COVID-19 samples were obtained from the United States, Italy and Spain. Sources were T cells, B-cell-depleted T cells, or PBMCs; the material itself was cDNA or gDNA.

This CDR3 has 14 amino acids. Germline assignment: CDR1 KGHDR and CDR2 SFDVKD. V was pared by 4 bases and J by 5 bases, with 7 bases of the junction left unmatched. Profiling relied on immunoSEQ multiplex PCR, and the TCRdb table lists in-frame clones only, not all of them. The sample lists approximately 190,000 clones; around 86% were seen once. The chain carries TRBV24-1 and TRBJ2-7, with 7 bases lining up with TRBD2. This clonotype was sampled from a woman aged 40 to 50 with acute or convalescent COVID-19. Source material: peripheral blood. The CDR3 nucleotides read TGTGCCACCAGTGAAGCGGGACTGTTGGACGAGCAGTACTTC. Its protein product is CATSEAGLLDEQYF.